This section outlines one T cell receptor beta chain sequence together with its context. This entry is derived from a study of blood T cell repertoires in COVID-19. Study in general: In each case, the material was cDNA or gDNA derived from T cells, B-cell-depleted T cells, or PBMCs.

There are 15 residues in the CDR3. V lost 6 bases and J 4 bases, leaving 16 bases between the germline ends. The V gene's germline CDR1 is MNHEY and CDR2 SMNVEV (reference sequence). Here immunoSEQ multiplex PCR was the method, and the copy in TCRdb shows in-frame clones only, minus some. In the table there are around 170,000 clones, 65% to 90% of which are singletons. The sequence came from a human donor in a cohort sampled during active COVID-19. This chain connects TRBV27 to TRBJ1-5, with D uncertain. Sequenced input: peripheral blood. DNA of the CDR3: TGTGCCAGCAGCCCGACTACGTGGCAGAATCAGCCCCAGCATTTT. Translated, it gives CASSPTTWQNQPQHF.